A selection of T cell receptor beta chains follows, all from one sample in a study of shared clonotypes between healthy human individuals. Profiling relied on immunoSEQ multiplex PCR, and the TCRdb table lists in-frame clones only, not all of them. The repertoire holds about 460,000 clones, with approximately 71% as singletons. Material: PBMCs. These receptors originate from a woman aged 40 to 49 in good health. Some clones in this sample may be carry-over from other donors' samples. The CDR3 runs from the conserved cysteine through the conserved F or W. The order of the fields is clone size, V gene, CDR3 length, J gene, D gene, CDR3 protein, CDR3 DNA. The D gene is left open where the match is weak. Expanded clones get a size class; other rows say once, few or many, or leave the size out.

clone size: few; V gene: TRBV27; CDR3 length: 13; J gene: TRBJ1-2; D gene: NA; CDR3 protein: CASSPGFSYGYTF; CDR3 DNA: TGTGCCAGCAGTCCCGGATTCAGCTATGGCTACACCTTC
clone size: NA; V gene: TRBV27; CDR3 length: 18; J gene: TRBJ2-3; D gene: TRBD2; CDR3 protein: CASSSVTSGRAPPDTQYF; CDR3 DNA: TGTGCCAGCAGCTCCGTCACTAGCGGGAGGGCCCCCCCAGATACGCAGTATTTT
clone size: NA; V gene: TRBV4-1; CDR3 length: 17; J gene: TRBJ2-4; D gene: NA; CDR3 protein: CASSQAGQRGAKNIQYF; CDR3 DNA: TGCGCCAGCAGCCAGGCGGGACAGAGAGGGGCCAAAAACATTCAGTACTTC
clone size: few; V gene: TRBV7-2; CDR3 length: 12; J gene: TRBJ2-5; D gene: NA; CDR3 protein: CASSSGSYPQYF; CDR3 DNA: TGTGCCAGCAGCTCAGGGTCGTACCCCCAGTACTTC
clone size: NA; V gene: TRBV28; CDR3 length: 16; J gene: TRBJ2-7; D gene: TRBD1; CDR3 protein: CASSPRGDSRYYEQYF; CDR3 DNA: TGTGCCAGCAGTCCACGTGGGGACAGCCGATACTACGAGCAGTACTTC
clone size: NA; V gene: TRBV6-1; CDR3 length: 14; J gene: TRBJ2-7; D gene: TRBD1; CDR3 protein: CASSRQGVTYEQYF; CDR3 DNA: TGTGCCAGCAGTAGACAGGGAGTTACTTACGAGCAGTACTTC
clone size: NA; V gene: TRBV7-2; CDR3 length: 16; J gene: TRBJ2-3; D gene: TRBD2; CDR3 protein: CASRSSLGLAADTQYF; CDR3 DNA: TGTGCCAGCAGGTCCTCCCTTGGACTAGCGGCAGATACGCAGTATTTT
clone size: once; V gene: TRBV5-1; CDR3 length: 14; J gene: TRBJ1-1; D gene: TRBD1; CDR3 protein: CASSTGQQNTEAFF; CDR3 DNA: TGCGCCAGCAGCACGGGACAGCAGAACACTGAAGCTTTCTTT
clone size: NA; V gene: TRBV30; CDR3 length: 14; J gene: TRBJ2-2; D gene: NA; CDR3 protein: CAWSVLGGTGELFF; CDR3 DNA: TGTGCCTGGAGTGTACTAGGGGGAACCGGGGAGCTGTTTTTT
clone size: NA; V gene: TRBV28; CDR3 length: 15; J gene: TRBJ1-2; D gene: NA; CDR3 protein: CASSLKGPFNYGYTF; CDR3 DNA: TGTGCCAGCAGTTTAAAGGGACCTTTTAACTATGGCTACACCTTC
clone size: NA; V gene: TRBV18; CDR3 length: 17; J gene: TRBJ2-7; D gene: TRBD1; CDR3 protein: CASSPLAVGQGLGEQYF; CDR3 DNA: TGTGCCAGCTCACCGCTAGCCGTGGGACAGGGGTTGGGCGAGCAGTACTTC
clone size: few; V gene: TRBV30; CDR3 length: 14; J gene: TRBJ1-5; D gene: NA; CDR3 protein: CAWSVPGGLLAQHF; CDR3 DNA: TGTGCCTGGAGTGTACCGGGGGGCCTTCTGGCCCAGCATTTT
clone size: few; V gene: TRBV29-1; CDR3 length: 15; J gene: TRBJ2-5; D gene: TRBD1; CDR3 protein: CSVDLIRQGAETQYF; CDR3 DNA: TGCAGCGTTGACCTTATACGACAGGGGGCAGAGACCCAGTACTTC
clone size: NA; V gene: TRBV6-6; CDR3 length: 16; J gene: TRBJ2-2; D gene: NA; CDR3 protein: CASSYSTLLDTGELFF; CDR3 DNA: TGTGCCAGCAGTTACTCGACCCTGCTGGACACCGGGGAGCTGTTTTTT
clone size: NA; V gene: TRBV4-2; CDR3 length: 16; J gene: TRBJ2-7; D gene: TRBD2; CDR3 protein: CASSQDASGSVREQYF; CDR3 DNA: TGTGCCAGCAGCCAAGACGCTAGCGGGAGCGTGCGCGAGCAGTACTTC
clone size: NA; V gene: TRBV19; CDR3 length: 15; J gene: TRBJ1-2; D gene: TRBD1; CDR3 protein: CASSSNRGRGYGYTF; CDR3 DNA: TGTGCCAGTAGTTCCAACAGGGGTCGGGGATATGGCTACACCTTC
clone size: NA; V gene: TRBV6-6; CDR3 length: 14; J gene: TRBJ1-4; D gene: NA; CDR3 protein: CASTSGAANEKLFF; CDR3 DNA: TGTGCCAGCACCTCCGGGGCGGCTAATGAAAAACTGTTTTTT
clone size: NA; V gene: TRBV9; CDR3 length: 16; J gene: TRBJ2-2; D gene: TRBD1; CDR3 protein: CASSVRGRLNTGELFF; CDR3 DNA: TGTGCCAGCAGCGTCAGGGGGAGATTGAACACCGGGGAGCTGTTTTTT
clone size: NA; V gene: TRBV19; CDR3 length: 17; J gene: TRBJ2-1; D gene: TRBD2; CDR3 protein: CASSGLAGVGSYNEQFF; CDR3 DNA: TGTGCCAGTAGTGGTCTAGCGGGAGTTGGTTCCTACAATGAGCAGTTCTTC
clone size: NA; V gene: TRBV2; CDR3 length: 13; J gene: TRBJ1-1; D gene: NA; CDR3 protein: CASKGQQNTEAFF; CDR3 DNA: TGTGCCAGCAAGGGACAACAGAACACTGAAGCTTTCTTT
clone size: NA; V gene: TRBV29-1; CDR3 length: 14; J gene: TRBJ1-5; D gene: NA; CDR3 protein: CSVGVGGSNQPQHF; CDR3 DNA: TGCAGCGTGGGGGTAGGAGGTTCTAATCAGCCCCAGCATTTT
clone size: NA; V gene: TRBV5-1; CDR3 length: 14; J gene: TRBJ2-2; D gene: NA; CDR3 protein: CASSFYSDTGELFF; CDR3 DNA: TGCGCCAGCAGCTTCTACAGCGACACCGGGGAGCTGTTTTTT
clone size: NA; V gene: TRBV6-5; CDR3 length: 14; J gene: TRBJ2-3; D gene: NA; CDR3 protein: CASRVGVSTDTQYF; CDR3 DNA: TGTGCCAGCAGAGTCGGAGTGAGCACAGATACGCAGTATTTT
clone size: NA; V gene: TRBV10-3; CDR3 length: 12; J gene: TRBJ2-7; D gene: NA; CDR3 protein: CAIRRKGGKQYF; CDR3 DNA: TGTGCCATCAGGAGAAAAGGGGGAAAGCAGTACTTC
clone size: few; V gene: TRBV18; CDR3 length: 11; J gene: TRBJ1-2; D gene: NA; CDR3 protein: CASRATESYTF; CDR3 DNA: TGTGCCAGCCGTGCGACGGAATCGTACACCTTC
clone size: NA; V gene: TRBV9; CDR3 length: 13; J gene: TRBJ1-1; D gene: NA; CDR3 protein: CASSVTVSTEAFF; CDR3 DNA: TGTGCCAGCAGCGTCACGGTGAGCACTGAAGCTTTCTTT
clone size: NA; V gene: TRBV6-1; CDR3 length: 15; J gene: TRBJ1-5; D gene: TRBD1; CDR3 protein: CASRLQGQGGQPQHF; CDR3 DNA: TGTGCCAGCAGGTTACAGGGACAGGGTGGGCAGCCCCAGCATTTT
clone size: NA; V gene: TRBV15; CDR3 length: 12; J gene: TRBJ1-2; D gene: NA; CDR3 protein: CATSRGEGGYTF; CDR3 DNA: TGTGCCACCAGCAGGGGGGAGGGTGGCTACACCTTC
clone size: NA; V gene: TRBV9; CDR3 length: 15; J gene: TRBJ2-3; D gene: NA; CDR3 protein: CASSVARSPGDTQYF; CDR3 DNA: TGTGCCAGCAGCGTGGCTAGGAGCCCCGGGGATACGCAGTATTTT
clone size: NA; V gene: TRBV6-5; CDR3 length: 15; J gene: TRBJ1-2; D gene: NA; CDR3 protein: CASTPAGYGRYGYTF; CDR3 DNA: TGTGCCAGCACCCCCGCAGGGTATGGGCGTTATGGCTACACCTTC
clone size: NA; V gene: TRBV5-1; CDR3 length: 13; J gene: TRBJ2-5; D gene: NA; CDR3 protein: CASSLGIQETQYF; CDR3 DNA: TGCGCCAGCAGCCTCGGGATACAAGAGACCCAGTACTTC
clone size: many; V gene: TRBV7-6; CDR3 length: 16; J gene: TRBJ2-2; D gene: TRBD1; CDR3 protein: CASSAGTGGASGELFF; CDR3 DNA: TGTGCCAGCAGCGCCGGGACAGGGGGCGCATCCGGGGAGCTGTTTTTT
clone size: NA; V gene: TRBV29-1; CDR3 length: 14; J gene: TRBJ2-7; D gene: TRBD2; CDR3 protein: CSVGEAGGAYEQYF; CDR3 DNA: TGCAGCGTGGGAGAGGCGGGAGGGGCCTACGAGCAGTACTTC
clone size: many; V gene: TRBV28; CDR3 length: 12; J gene: TRBJ2-7; D gene: NA; CDR3 protein: CASSPWGYEQYF; CDR3 DNA: TGTGCCAGCAGTCCCTGGGGGTACGAGCAGTACTTC
clone size: few; V gene: TRBV19; CDR3 length: 12; J gene: TRBJ1-5; D gene: NA; CDR3 protein: CASSIVDQPQHF; CDR3 DNA: TGTGCCAGTAGTATAGTCGATCAGCCCCAGCATTTT
clone size: NA; V gene: TRBV9; CDR3 length: 16; J gene: TRBJ2-6; D gene: NA; CDR3 protein: CASSEKDYSGANVLTF; CDR3 DNA: TGTGCCAGCAGCGAAAAGGACTACTCTGGGGCCAACGTCCTGACTTTC
clone size: NA; V gene: TRBV9; CDR3 length: 15; J gene: TRBJ2-1; D gene: TRBD2; CDR3 protein: CASSVGREAYNEQFF; CDR3 DNA: TGTGCCAGCAGCGTAGGACGGGAGGCGTACAATGAGCAGTTCTTC
clone size: NA; V gene: TRBV29-1; CDR3 length: 13; J gene: TRBJ1-1; D gene: NA; CDR3 protein: CSVERQGGTEAFF; CDR3 DNA: TGCAGCGTTGAGCGGCAGGGAGGGACTGAAGCTTTCTTT
clone size: NA; V gene: TRBV18; CDR3 length: 16; J gene: TRBJ2-1; D gene: TRBD2; CDR3 protein: CASSSLTSGINDEQFF; CDR3 DNA: TGTGCCAGCTCATCATTAACTAGCGGGATTAATGATGAGCAGTTCTTC
clone size: NA; V gene: TRBV9; CDR3 length: 14; J gene: TRBJ2-3; D gene: NA; CDR3 protein: CASSAITGTDTQYF; CDR3 DNA: TGTGCCAGCAGCGCGATTACAGGGACAGATACGCAGTATTTT